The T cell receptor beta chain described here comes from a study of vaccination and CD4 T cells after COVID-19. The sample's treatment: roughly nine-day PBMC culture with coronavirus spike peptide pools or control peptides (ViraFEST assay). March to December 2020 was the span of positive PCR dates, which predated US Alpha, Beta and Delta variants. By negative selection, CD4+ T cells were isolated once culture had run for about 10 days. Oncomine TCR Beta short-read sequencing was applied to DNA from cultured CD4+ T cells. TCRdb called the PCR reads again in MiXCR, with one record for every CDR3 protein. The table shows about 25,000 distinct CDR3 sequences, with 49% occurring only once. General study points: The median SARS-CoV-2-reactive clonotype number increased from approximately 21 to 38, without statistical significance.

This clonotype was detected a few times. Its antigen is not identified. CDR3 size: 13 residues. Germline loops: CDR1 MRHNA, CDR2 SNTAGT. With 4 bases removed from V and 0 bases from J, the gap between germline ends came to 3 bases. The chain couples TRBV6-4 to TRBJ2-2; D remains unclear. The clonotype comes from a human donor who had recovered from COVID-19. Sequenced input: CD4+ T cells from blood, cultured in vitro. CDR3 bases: TGTGCCAGCAGTGCAGCGAACACCGGGGAGCTGTTTTTT. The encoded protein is CASSAANTGELFF.